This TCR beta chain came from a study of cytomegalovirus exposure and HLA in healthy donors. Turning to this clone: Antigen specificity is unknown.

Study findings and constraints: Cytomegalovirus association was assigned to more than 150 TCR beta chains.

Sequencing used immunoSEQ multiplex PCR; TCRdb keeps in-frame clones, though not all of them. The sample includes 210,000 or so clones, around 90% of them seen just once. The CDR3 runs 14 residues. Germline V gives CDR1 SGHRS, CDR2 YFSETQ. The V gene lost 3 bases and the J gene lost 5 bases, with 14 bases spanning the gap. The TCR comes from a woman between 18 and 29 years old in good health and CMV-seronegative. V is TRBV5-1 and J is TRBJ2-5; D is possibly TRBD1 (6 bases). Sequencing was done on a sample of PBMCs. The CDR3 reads CASSSGQLGETQYF. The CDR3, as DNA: TGCGCCAGCAGCTCTGGACAGCTTGGGGAGACCCAGTACTTC.